This TCR beta chain is drawn from a study of shared clonotypes between healthy human individuals. Clones were read by immunoSEQ multiplex PCR, and TCRdb kept only the in-frame ones, dropping some. The sample includes about 2.2 million clones, approximately 94% seen only once; the top ten take 1.7%. Selected positively for CCR7 and CD45RO-negative, naive CD8 cells excluded terminally differentiated effector memory CD45RA+ cells. On this clone itself: The antigen remains unidentified.

The CDR3 contains 12 residues. Per germline, CDR1 SGHTA and CDR2 FQGNSA. Trimming cost V 5 bases and J 5 bases, with 9 bases left between them. The study, taken as a whole, reports: Estimated richness values were generally larger in naive subsets than in memory subsets. All-four-donor shared clonotypes had higher generation probabilities than non-shared clonotypes did. A handful of donors showed sharing of about 4.7% of naive CD4 clonotypes.

The clonotype was recovered from a man aged 18 to 29 in good health. Some clones in this sample may be carry-over from other donors' samples. Sequences were obtained from naive CD8+ T cells from PBMCs. The rearrangement links TRBV7-2 to TRBJ2-5, with D uncertain. CDR3 amino acids: CASSDRTETQYF. The CDR3 DNA sequence: TGTGCCAGCAGCGATAGGACGGAGACCCAGTACTTC.